The source of this T cell receptor beta chain is a study of blood T cell repertoires in COVID-19. Germline loops: CDR1 SGHVS, CDR2 FNYEAQ. Trimming cost V 5 bases and J 3 bases, with 14 bases left between them. This CDR3 comprises 15 residues. Libraries were prepared by immunoSEQ multiplex PCR; TCRdb keeps only in-frame clonotypes and omits some of them. The sample carries about 290,000 clones, approximately 91% recorded once. This TCR came from a woman between 40 and 50 years old who had recovered from COVID-19. The chain has TRBV7-6 and TRBJ2-1; D perhaps matches TRBD1 (6 bases). Sequenced sample: PBMCs or T cells enriched from blood (not recorded which). CDR3 sequence (DNA): TGTGCCAGCAGCCCAGGATACAGGGACTACAATGAGCAGTTCTTC. It specifies CASSPGYRDYNEQFF.